This T cell receptor beta chain is drawn from a study of T cell responses to AZD1222 COVID-19 vaccine. Of note for this clone: Its antigen remains unidentified.

General observations from the study: Most donors were white British and more were female, and clonal diversity was possibly underestimated. An increase in Spike-specific TCR breadth and depth was observed after two AZD1222 doses.

The CDR3 extends over 13 amino acids. V dropped 5 bases and J dropped 8 bases, with 15 bases sitting between them. Data came from immunoSEQ multiplex PCR; TCRdb stores just in-frame clones and leaves some out. The sample records approximately 160,000 clones, 90% being singletons. The source is an adult in good health. Sequenced here: peripheral blood, sampled on day 0 of AZD1222 vaccination. V gene TRBV12-3 or TRBV12-4 combines with J gene TRBJ1-2; unclear D gene. The CDR3 DNA follows: TGTGCCAGCAGTGGCGGCGGGGTCGGCGGCTACACCTTC. This encodes CASSGGGVGGYTF.